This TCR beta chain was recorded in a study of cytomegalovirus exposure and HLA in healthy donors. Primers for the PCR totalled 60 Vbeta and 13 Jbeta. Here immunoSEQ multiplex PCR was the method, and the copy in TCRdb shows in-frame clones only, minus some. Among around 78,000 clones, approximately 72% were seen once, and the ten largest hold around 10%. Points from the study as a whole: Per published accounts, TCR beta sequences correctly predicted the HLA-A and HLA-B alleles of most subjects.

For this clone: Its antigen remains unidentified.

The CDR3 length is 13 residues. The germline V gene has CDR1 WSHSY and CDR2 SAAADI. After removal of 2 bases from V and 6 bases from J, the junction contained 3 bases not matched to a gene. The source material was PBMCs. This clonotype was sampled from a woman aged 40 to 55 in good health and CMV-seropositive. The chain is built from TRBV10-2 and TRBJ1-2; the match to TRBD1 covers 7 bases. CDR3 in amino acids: CASSEGQVDGYTF. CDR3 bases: TGCGCCAGCAGTGAGGGACAGGTGGATGGCTACACCTTC.